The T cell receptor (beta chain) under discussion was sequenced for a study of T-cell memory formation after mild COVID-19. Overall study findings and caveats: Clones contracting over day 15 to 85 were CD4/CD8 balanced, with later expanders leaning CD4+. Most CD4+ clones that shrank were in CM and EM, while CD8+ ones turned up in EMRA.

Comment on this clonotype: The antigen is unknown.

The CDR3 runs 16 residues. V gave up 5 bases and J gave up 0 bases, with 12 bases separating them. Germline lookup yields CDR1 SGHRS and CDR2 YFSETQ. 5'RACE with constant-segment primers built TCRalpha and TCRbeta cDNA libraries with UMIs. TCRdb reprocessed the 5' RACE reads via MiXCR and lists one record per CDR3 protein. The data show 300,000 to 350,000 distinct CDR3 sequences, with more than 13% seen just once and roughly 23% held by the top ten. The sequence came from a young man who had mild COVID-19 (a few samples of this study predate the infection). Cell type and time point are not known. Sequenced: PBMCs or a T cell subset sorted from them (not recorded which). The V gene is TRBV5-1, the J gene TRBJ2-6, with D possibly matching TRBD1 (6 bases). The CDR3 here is CASSAGASSGANVLTF. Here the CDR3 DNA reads TGCGCCAGCAGTGCAGGGGCCTCCTCTGGGGCCAACGTCCTGACTTTC.